This TCR beta chain comes out of a study of blood T cell repertoires in COVID-19. Study-wide background: From T cells, B-cell-depleted T cells, or PBMCs came the material, which was cDNA or gDNA.

V lost 2 bases and J lost 12, with 20 bases in between. The CDR3 contains 14 residues. CDR1 is SQVTM and CDR2 is ANQGSEA in the germline V gene. Clones were read by immunoSEQ multiplex PCR, and TCRdb kept only the in-frame ones, dropping some. Found here are just over 95,000 clones, less than 95% of them singletons; the top ten hold about 1.7%. The sequence derives from a man between 60 and 75 years old with acute or convalescent COVID-19. Sequencing was done on a sample of peripheral blood. The rearrangement uses TRBV29-1 and TRBJ2-1, with D unresolved. Here the CDR3 reads CSVEPVAGRTGQFF. In DNA form, the CDR3 reads TGCAGCGTTGAACCGGTGGCTGGCCGAACGGGGCAGTTCTTC.